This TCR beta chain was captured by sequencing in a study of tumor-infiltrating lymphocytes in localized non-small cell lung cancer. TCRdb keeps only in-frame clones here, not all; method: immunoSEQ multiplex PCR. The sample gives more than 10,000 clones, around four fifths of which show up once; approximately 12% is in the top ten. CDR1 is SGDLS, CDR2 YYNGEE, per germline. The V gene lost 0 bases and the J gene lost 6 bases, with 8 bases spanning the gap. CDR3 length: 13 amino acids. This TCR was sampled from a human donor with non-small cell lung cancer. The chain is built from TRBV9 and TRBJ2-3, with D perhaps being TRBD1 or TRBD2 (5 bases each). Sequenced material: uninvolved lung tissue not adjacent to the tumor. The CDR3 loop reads CASSVGGADTQYF. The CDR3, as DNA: TGTGCCAGCAGCGTAGGAGGGGCGGATACGCAGTATTTT.